This TCR beta chain was retrieved from a study of cytomegalovirus exposure and HLA in healthy donors. Study outcomes and limitations: In a later analysis, the majority of CMV-associated beta chains seemingly showed HLA restriction. Altogether, about 160 TCR beta chains were recorded as cytomegalovirus-associated. Presence/absence analyses rested on an assumption that sequencing depth was roughly uniform across donors.

PCR primers comprised 60 Vbeta and 13 Jbeta primers. The method was immunoSEQ multiplex PCR; TCRdb's version includes in-frame clones alone and lacks a portion of them. The repertoire holds around 140,000 clones, with approximately 80% as singletons. Of note for this clone: Its antigen remains unknown.

CDR3 length: 15 amino acids. The V gene lost 5 bases and the J gene lost 7 bases, with 19 bases spanning the gap. Germline V gene sequence: CDR1 LNHNV, CDR2 YYDKDF (reference sequence). At sampling all donors were nominally healthy, likely with unrecorded immune exposures. The sequence derives from a young woman in good health and CMV-seropositive. Source material: PBMCs. The V and J genes are TRBV15 and TRBJ2-3; D may be TRBD1 (6 bases). The CDR3, as DNA: TGTGCCACCAGCCACAAACTCGAACAGGGTCATACGCAGTATTTT. Encoded protein: CATSHKLEQGHTQYF.